The 18 T cell receptor beta chains given below trace back to one sample, sequenced in a study of spatial heterogeneity in lung cancer. TCRdb re-derived calls from the 5' RACE reads in MiXCR, one entry per CDR3 protein. The repertoire holds roughly 8,900 distinct CDR3 sequences, approximately 8.3% seen once, with roughly 13% in the top ten. The time point is: sample taken at primary tumor resection. Their target antigens are unknown. Study findings and constraints: Expanded alpha and beta TCR counts within tumors tracked tumor mutation counts.

Source: lung tumor tissue, taken at surgery. These receptors were taken from a female donor with early-stage non-small cell lung cancer.

At least ten counts were recorded for this clonotype. V and J are TRBV20-1 and TRBJ2-7, with 8 nucleotides matching TRBD1. Trimming removed 5 bases from V and 5 bases from J; junction bases left unmatched: 11. Germline V lookup: CDR1 DFQATT, CDR2 SNEGSKA (reference sequence). CDR3 length: 14 amino acids. The CDR3 DNA reads as TGCAGTGCTGGTGGTGGGACAGGCGTCAACGAGCAGTACTTC. Its protein product is CSAGGGTGVNEQYF.

This clonotype was detected many times. The chain carries TRBV11-2 and TRBJ1-3; D not certain. Trimming left V 4 bases short and J 0 bases short, with 10 bases between. CDR1 and CDR2 (germline): SGHAT, FQNNGV. The CDR3 has 15 amino acids. As DNA, the CDR3 is TGTGCCAGCAGCTCGAGACGGTCCTCTGGAAACACCATATATTTT. Its translation is CASSSRRSSGNTIYF.

The rearrangement links TRBV6-2 or TRBV6-3 to TRBJ1-5; 9 bases align to TRBD1. V dropped 6 bases and J dropped 6; count of bases not matched to a gene: 6. Germline CDR1 is MNHEY and CDR2 is SVGEGT. This CDR3 region has 14 residues. The CDR3: CASRTGGWGQPQHF. CDR3 DNA: TGTGCCAGCAGAACAGGGGGCTGGGGTCAGCCCCAGCATTTT.

This clonotype was counted at least ten times. This chain connects TRBV7-2 to TRBJ2-1; D might be TRBD2 (5 bases). CDR1 SGHTA and CDR2 FQGNSA come from the germline V gene. This CDR3 has 15 amino acids. V lost 3 bases, J lost 6 bases, and 15 bases lay in between. Here the CDR3 DNA reads TGTGCCAGCAGCTTCATATCCAGCGGCCCCAATGAGCAGTTCTTC. Translating gives CASSFISSGPNEQFF. The whole variable domain, filled in from reference TRBV7-2 and TRBJ2-1, reads GAGVSQSPSNKVTEKGKDVELRCDPISGHTALYWYRQSLGQGLEFLIYFQGNSAPDKSGLPSDRFSAERTGGSVSTLTIQRTQQEDSAVYLCASSFISSGPNEQFFGPGTRLTVL.

This clonotype is judged medium-sized (0.01 to 0.1%). The chain employs TRBV28 and TRBJ2-7; D perhaps matches TRBD1 (5 bases). Trimming shortened V by 7 bases and J by 2 bases, and 15 bases separated the two germline ends. Looked up from germline, CDR1 is MDHEN and CDR2 is SYDVKM. The length of the CDR3 is 14 residues. For the CDR3, the DNA is TGTGCCAGCATAGTTCAAACAGGAGCCTACGAGCAGTACTTC. Encoded protein: CASIVQTGAYEQYF.

Of note for this clonotype: This may come from a read error, since a much larger clone is one base off. A read error is likely, as this CDR3 ends without the conserved phenylalanine or tryptophan. The chain combines TRBV6-1 with TRBJ1-2; no clear D. CDR3 size: 14 residues. Per germline, CDR1 MNHNS and CDR2 SASEGT. V was shortened by 2 bases and J by 2 bases, with 9 bases between the two germline ends. The CDR3 is CASSEFGRNYGYTL. CDR3 in DNA: TGTGCCAGCAGTGAATTTGGCAGAAACTATGGCTACACCTTA.

By its share, this clonotype is medium-sized. This chain connects TRBV18 to TRBJ2-4, with D maybe TRBD1 (5 bases). Germline CDR1 KGHSH, CDR2 LQKENI. The CDR3 consists of 15 residues. With 3 bases removed from V and 2 bases from J, the gap between germline ends came to 11 bases. The CDR3 loop is CASSPPTGTKNIQYF. In DNA form, the CDR3 reads TGTGCCAGCTCACCCCCAACAGGTACCAAAAACATTCAGTACTTC.

At least ten counts were recorded for this clonotype. The V call is TRBV4-1, the J call TRBJ2-7; tentatively, D is TRBD2 (5 bases). Germline V lookup: CDR1 MGHRA, CDR2 YSYEKL. Deletions cut 4 bases from V and 4 bases from J, with 11 bases between. The length of the CDR3 is 13 residues. CDR3 amino acids: CASSRVEGYEQYF. In nucleotides, the CDR3 is TGCGCCAGCAGCCGCGTCGAGGGTTACGAGCAGTACTTC.

V is TRBV15 and J is TRBJ1-1; TRBD1 aligns across 7 bases. CDR1 LNHNV and CDR2 YYDKDF come from the germline V gene (reference sequence). Losses at the gene ends were 3 bases for V and 0 bases for J; bases not matched to a gene: 10. The CDR3 runs to 17 residues. DNA of the CDR3: TGTGCCACCAGCAGGGGCAAAAAGGGGGCCCTGAACACTGAAGCTTTCTTT. This gives the protein CATSRGKKGALNTEAFF.

V is TRBV4-2 and J is TRBJ1-2, with 7 bases fitting TRBD1. This CDR3 is 16 amino acids long. Germline trimming cut 1 base from V and 8 bases from J; bases unmatched to any gene: 13. Per the germline V gene, CDR1 is LGHNA and CDR2 is YNFKEQ. The CDR3 region has the DNA TGTGCCAGCAGCCAAGTCAGACAGGGCATTCCTATCGGCTACACCTTC. Its protein product is CASSQVRQGIPIGYTF.

This clonotype was recorded at least ten times. This rearrangement joins TRBV28 to TRBJ1-4; D remains ambiguous. Germline lookup yields CDR1 MDHEN and CDR2 SYDVKM. The length of the CDR3 is 15 residues. Trimming pared 5 bases from V and 6 bases from J, leaving 16 bases between. CDR3: CASSPTGNGDEKLFF. CDR3 nucleotides: TGTGCCAGCAGTCCTACCGGGAATGGGGATGAAAAACTGTTTTTT.

This clonotype was detected only a few times. The rearrangement links TRBV19 to TRBJ2-7; D may be TRBD2 (5 bases). Germline lookup yields CDR1 LNHDA and CDR2 SQIVND (reference sequence). The CDR3 loop spans 14 amino acids. Between the trimmed V and J ends, which lost 5 bases and 3 bases, there was a span of 14 bases. The chain's CDR3 is CASSFPGSIYEQYF. For the CDR3, the DNA is TGTGCCAGTAGTTTCCCGGGATCTATCTACGAGCAGTACTTC. The variable domain in full, completed from reference TRBV19 and TRBJ2-7, reads DGGITQSPKYLFRKEGQNVTLSCEQNLNHDAMYWYRQDPGQGLRLIYYSQIVNDFQKGDIAEGYSVSREKKESFPLTVTSAQKNPTAFYLCASSFPGSIYEQYFGPGTRLTVT.

In its sample, this clonotype ranks as medium-sized (0.01 to 0.1%). The rearrangement links TRBV7-8 to TRBJ2-5, with no clear D. The CDR3 contains 14 residues. Trimming left V 2 bases short and J 4 bases short, with 11 bases between. The germline gives CDR1 SGHVS, CDR2 FQNEAQ. This CDR3 reads CASSLISSGETQYF. For the CDR3, the DNA is TGTGCCAGCAGCTTAATCAGTTCCGGAGAGACCCAGTACTTC.

This clonotype has only a few counts. V usage is TRBV10-3 and J usage is TRBJ1-2; D uncertain. The CDR3 is 14 amino acids. Between the trimmed V and J ends, which lost 4 bases and 0 bases, there was a span of 9 bases. CDR1 ENHRY and CDR2 SYGVKD come from the germline V gene. Here the CDR3 DNA reads TGTGCCATCAGTGCGTTGCCAACTAACTATGGCTACACCTTC. It codes for CAISALPTNYGYTF.

This clonotype appeared many times. The rearrangement uses TRBV4-1 and TRBJ1-2; 8 nucleotides align to TRBD1. Germline CDR1 MGHRA, CDR2 YSYEKL. Losses at the gene ends were 0 bases for V and 2 bases for J; bases not matched to a gene: 5. The CDR3 is made up of 16 amino acids. The CDR3 coding sequence is TGCGCCAGCAGCCAAGATCGCGCAGGGGGCAACTATGGCTACACCTTC. Translation: CASSQDRAGGNYGYTF.

This clonotype was counted only a few times. The V and J genes are TRBV7-6 and TRBJ2-3, with 10 bases that match TRBD1. The junction had 4 bases not matched to a gene; V was cut back by 2 bases and J by 5 bases. In germline, CDR1 is SGHVS, CDR2 FNYEAQ. The CDR3 is 15 amino acids. The chain's CDR3 is CASSLRDRGQDTQYF. Here the CDR3 DNA reads TGTGCCAGCAGCTTACGAGACAGGGGGCAAGATACGCAGTATTTT.

This clonotype came up many times. The rearrangement joins TRBV9 to TRBJ1-1; D is uncertain. Germline lookup yields CDR1 SGDLS and CDR2 YYNGEE. Trimming cost V 0 bases and J 6 bases, with 15 bases left between them. This CDR3 region has 15 residues. The DNA for the CDR3 is TGTGCCAGCAGCGTAGCAGGCAGGTTCAACGCTGAAGCTTTCTTT. It is translated as CASSVAGRFNAEAFF.

Judged by abundance, this clonotype is medium-sized. V gene TRBV25-1 combines with J gene TRBJ1-2; D not certain. The germline CDR1 and CDR2 sequences are MGHDK and SYGVNS. Deletions cut 0 bases from V and 3 bases from J, with 11 bases between. This CDR3 is built from 15 residues. CDR3 sequence (DNA): TGTGCCAGCAGTGAATATGAAGAGACACACTATGGCTACACCTTC. Translating it yields CASSEYEETHYGYTF.